This paragraph reports one T cell receptor beta chain. The CDR3 totals 16 residues. Germline V gene lookup returns CDR1 MNHEY and CDR2 SMNVEV (reference sequence). The J segment lost 5 bases and the V segment lost 6 bases, leaving 8 bases of the junction unmatched. The data were taken from a study of blood T cell repertoires in COVID-19. Study-level background: The samples span acute and convalescent COVID-19 from the United States, Italy and Spain. The cDNA or gDNA used as material had been derived from T cells, B-cell-depleted T cells, or PBMCs.

Under the authors' procedure: Reference gene primer amplification yielded estimated nucleated cell counts. Some clones are missing from TCRdb's copy, which holds only in-frame ones; the method was immunoSEQ multiplex PCR. V and J calls plus clone size are reproduced from that table; the DNA served to infer D and trimming. This table holds over 60,000 clones, roughly 90% found once. Sequenced sample: peripheral blood. This receptor was identified in a man aged 45-60 years with acute or convalescent COVID-19. The chain is built from TRBV27 and TRBJ2-5; TRBD2 matches 14 bases. The CDR3 here is CASRRLAGGHKETQYF. The CDR3 nucleotides read TGTGCCAGCAGACGACTAGCGGGAGGGCATAAGGAGACCCAGTACTTC.